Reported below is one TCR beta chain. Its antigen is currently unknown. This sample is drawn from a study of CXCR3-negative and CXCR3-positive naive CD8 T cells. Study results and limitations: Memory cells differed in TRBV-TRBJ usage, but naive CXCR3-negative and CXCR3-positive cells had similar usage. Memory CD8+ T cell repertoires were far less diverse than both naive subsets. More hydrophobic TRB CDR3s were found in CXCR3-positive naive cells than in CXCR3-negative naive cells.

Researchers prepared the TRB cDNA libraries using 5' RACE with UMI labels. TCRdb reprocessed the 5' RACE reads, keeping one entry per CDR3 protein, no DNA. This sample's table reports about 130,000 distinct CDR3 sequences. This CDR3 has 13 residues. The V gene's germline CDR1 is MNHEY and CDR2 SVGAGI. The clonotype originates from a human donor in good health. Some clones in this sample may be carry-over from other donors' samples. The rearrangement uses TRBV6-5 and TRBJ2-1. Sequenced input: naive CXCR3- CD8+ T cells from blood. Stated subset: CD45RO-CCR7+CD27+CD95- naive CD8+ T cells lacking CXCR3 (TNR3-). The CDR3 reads CASSYKGLNEQFF.